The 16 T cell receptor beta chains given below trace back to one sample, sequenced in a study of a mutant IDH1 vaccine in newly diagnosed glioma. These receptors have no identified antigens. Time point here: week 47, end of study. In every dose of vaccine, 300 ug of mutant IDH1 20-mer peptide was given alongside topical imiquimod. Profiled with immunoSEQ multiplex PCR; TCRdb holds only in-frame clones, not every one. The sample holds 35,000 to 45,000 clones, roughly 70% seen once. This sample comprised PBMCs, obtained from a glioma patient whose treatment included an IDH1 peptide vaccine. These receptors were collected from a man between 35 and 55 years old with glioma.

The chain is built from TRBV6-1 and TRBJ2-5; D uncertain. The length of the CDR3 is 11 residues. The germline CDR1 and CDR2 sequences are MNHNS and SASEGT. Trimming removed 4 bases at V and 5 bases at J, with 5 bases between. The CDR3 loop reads CASSVWETQYF. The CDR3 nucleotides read TGTGCCAGCAGTGTTTGGGAGACCCAGTACTTC.

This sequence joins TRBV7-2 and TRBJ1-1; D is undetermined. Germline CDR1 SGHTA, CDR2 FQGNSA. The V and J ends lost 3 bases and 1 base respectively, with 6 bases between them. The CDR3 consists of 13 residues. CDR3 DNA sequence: TGTGCCAGCAGCTTGAGGGCGAACACTGAAGCTTTCTTT. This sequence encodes CASSLRANTEAFF.

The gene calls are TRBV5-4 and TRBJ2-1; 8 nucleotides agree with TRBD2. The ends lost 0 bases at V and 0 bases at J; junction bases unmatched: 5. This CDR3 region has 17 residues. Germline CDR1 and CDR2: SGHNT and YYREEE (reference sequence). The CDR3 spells CASSLALAGLSYNEQFF. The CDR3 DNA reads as TGTGCCAGCAGCTTGGCGCTAGCGGGTCTCTCCTACAATGAGCAGTTCTTC.

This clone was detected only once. DNA for the CDR3: TGTGCCAGCAGCCGGGCGGGGGGCGCGGGGAACACTGAAGCTTTCTTT. It encodes CASSRAGGAGNTEAFF. The V gene is TRBV7-2, the J gene TRBJ1-1; D perhaps matches TRBD1 (6 bases). The ends were cut back, 5 bases at V and 1 base at J, with 17 bases in the middle. Per germline, CDR1 SGHTA and CDR2 FQGNSA. CDR3 length: 16 residues.

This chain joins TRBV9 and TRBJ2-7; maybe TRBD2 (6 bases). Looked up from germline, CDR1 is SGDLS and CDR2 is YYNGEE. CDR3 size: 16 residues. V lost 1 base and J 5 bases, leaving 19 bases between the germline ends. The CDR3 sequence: CASSVSGSMGLDEQYF. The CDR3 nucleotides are TGTGCCAGCAGCGTATCCGGGAGTATGGGTCTCGACGAGCAGTACTTC. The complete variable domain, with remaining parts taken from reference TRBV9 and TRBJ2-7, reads DSGVTQTPKHLITATGQRVTLRCSPRSGDLSVYWYQQSLDQGLQFLIQYYNGEERAKGNILERFSAQQFPDLHSELNLSSLELGDSALYFCASSVSGSMGLDEQYFGPGTRLTVT.

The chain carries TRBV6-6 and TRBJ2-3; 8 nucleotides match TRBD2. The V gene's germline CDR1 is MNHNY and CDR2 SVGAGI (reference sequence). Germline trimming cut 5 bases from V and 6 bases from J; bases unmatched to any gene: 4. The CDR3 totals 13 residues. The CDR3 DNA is TGTGCCAGCAGTCTCCCGGGGGGGGATACGCAGTATTTT. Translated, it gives CASSLPGGDTQYF.

CDR3 protein: CASSQGTGGRIHEQYF. CDR3 DNA: TGTGCCAGCAGCCAAGGGACAGGGGGCCGTATCCACGAGCAGTACTTC. The V call is TRBV4-2, the J call TRBJ2-7; 11 bases agree with TRBD1. V shed 1 base and J 5 bases; nucleotides not matched to a gene: 7. The CDR3 contains 16 residues. Germline V CDR1 and CDR2: LGHNA, YNFKEQ.

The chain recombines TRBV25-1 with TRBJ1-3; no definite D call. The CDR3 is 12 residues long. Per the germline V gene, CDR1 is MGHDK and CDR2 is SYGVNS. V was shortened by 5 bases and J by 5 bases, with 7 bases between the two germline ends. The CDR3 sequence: CASSHTRNTIYF. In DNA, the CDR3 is TGTGCCAGCAGTCATACGCGAAACACCATATATTTT.

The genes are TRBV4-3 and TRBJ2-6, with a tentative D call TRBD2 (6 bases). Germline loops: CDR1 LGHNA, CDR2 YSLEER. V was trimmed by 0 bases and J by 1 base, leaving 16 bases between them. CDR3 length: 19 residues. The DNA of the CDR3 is TGCGCCAGCAGCCAAGATTATGTGGGAGGACGTTCTGGGGCCAACGTCCTGACTTTC. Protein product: CASSQDYVGGRSGANVLTF.

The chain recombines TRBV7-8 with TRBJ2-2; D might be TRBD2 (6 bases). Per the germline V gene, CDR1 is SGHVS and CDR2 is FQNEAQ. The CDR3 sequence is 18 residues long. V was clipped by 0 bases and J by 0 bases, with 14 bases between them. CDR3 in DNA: TGTGCCAGCAGCTTAGCGCCACCGGGGGTTACGAACACCGGGGAGCTGTTTTTT. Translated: CASSLAPPGVTNTGELFF.

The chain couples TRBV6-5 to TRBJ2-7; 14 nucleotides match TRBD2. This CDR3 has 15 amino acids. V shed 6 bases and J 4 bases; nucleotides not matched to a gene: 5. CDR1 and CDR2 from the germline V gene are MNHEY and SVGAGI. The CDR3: CASSQGLAGAYEQYF. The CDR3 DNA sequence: TGTGCCAGCAGCCAGGGACTAGCGGGAGCTTACGAGCAGTACTTC.

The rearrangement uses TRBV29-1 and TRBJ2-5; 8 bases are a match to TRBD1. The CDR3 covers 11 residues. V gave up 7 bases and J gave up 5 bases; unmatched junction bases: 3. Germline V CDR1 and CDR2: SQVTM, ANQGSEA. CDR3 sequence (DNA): TGCAGCGCCAGACAGGGGGAGACCCAGTACTTC. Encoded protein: CSARQGETQYF.

CDR3 sequence (DNA): TGTGCCTGGACCGGACAGGAGCCGAGAAAACTGTTTTTT. Translation gives CAWTGQEPRKLFF. The chain combines TRBV30 with TRBJ1-4; 7 nucleotides align to TRBD1. The germline CDR1 and CDR2 sequences are GTSNPN and SVGIG (reference sequence). This CDR3 has 13 residues. The trim removed 4 bases at V and 10 bases at J, leaving 9 bases unmatched.

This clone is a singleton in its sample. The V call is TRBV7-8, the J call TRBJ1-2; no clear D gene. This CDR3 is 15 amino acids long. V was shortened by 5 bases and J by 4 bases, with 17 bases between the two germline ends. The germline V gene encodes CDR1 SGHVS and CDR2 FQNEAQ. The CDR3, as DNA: TGTGCCAGCAGCCGTAACCTGGGAGACTCCTATGGCTACACCTTC. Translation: CASSRNLGDSYGYTF.

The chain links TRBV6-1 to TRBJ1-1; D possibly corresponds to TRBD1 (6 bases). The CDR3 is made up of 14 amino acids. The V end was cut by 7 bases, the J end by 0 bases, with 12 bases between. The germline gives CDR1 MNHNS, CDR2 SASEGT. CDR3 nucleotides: TGTGCCAGCAAGGCGACAGGAATGAACACTGAAGCTTTCTTT. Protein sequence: CASKATGMNTEAFF.

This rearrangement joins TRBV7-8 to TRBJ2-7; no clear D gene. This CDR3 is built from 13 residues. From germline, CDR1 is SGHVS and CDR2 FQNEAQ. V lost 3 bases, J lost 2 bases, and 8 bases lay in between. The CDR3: CASSFGQAYEQYV. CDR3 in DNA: TGTGCCAGCAGCTTTGGGCAGGCCTACGAGCAGTACGTC.